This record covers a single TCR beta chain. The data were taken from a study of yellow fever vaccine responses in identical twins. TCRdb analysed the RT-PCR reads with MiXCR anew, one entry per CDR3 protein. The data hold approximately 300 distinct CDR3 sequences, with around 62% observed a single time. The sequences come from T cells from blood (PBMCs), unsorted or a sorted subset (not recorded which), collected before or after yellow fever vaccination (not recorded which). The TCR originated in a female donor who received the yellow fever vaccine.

The CDR3 here is CASSQELQGIYGYTF. CDR3 DNA sequence: TGCGCCAGCAGCCAAGAGCTTCAGGGGATCTATGGCTACACCTTC. The chain links TRBV4-3 to TRBJ1-2, with D possibly TRBD1 on 6 matching bases. The germline V gene encodes CDR1 LGHNA and CDR2 YSLEER. Trimming took off 0 bases at V and 4 bases at J, with 12 bases between the two ends. The CDR3 has 15 amino acids.